Described below is a single T cell receptor (beta chain) sequence and its context. Its antigen target is currently unknown. The record has no base qualities; no much larger clone is one base away. Healthy HIV-negative adults with no recently reported acute infections or vaccinations were included as donors. Every donor was a Caucasian adult living in Nashville, Tennessee, USA. CD8 memory samples consisted of magnetically selected CD45RO+ cells combined with CCR7-negative CD45RA+ effector memory (TemRA) cells. After blood collection by leukapheresis, PBMCs were isolated using Ficoll-Histopaque density gradient centrifugation and then cryopreserved in the vapor phase of liquid nitrogen. Analytical flow cytometry was used to check the purity and quantity of each magnetically sorted T cell population. From each sorted fraction, genomic DNA was isolated and quantified by UV absorbance on a Nanodrop 2000c.

Using the deep immunoSEQ assay, multiplex PCR amplified TCR CDR3 regions from genomic DNA. Genomic DNA extracted from each cell subset was distributed evenly over all wells of several immunoSEQ 96-well plates, and each plate served as one replicate. Each replicate PCR for sorted subsets received roughly 0.2 ug genomic DNA, equal to about 30,000 T cell genomes. Purified libraries were measured with a Qubit 3.0 fluorometer, size-checked on a Bioanalyzer 2100, and measured again with the KAPA Library Quantification kit. Each immunoSEQ 96-well plate was sequenced on its own single-read 150-cycle Illumina NextSeq 550 flow cell. As for how the authors treated the data: Because the immunoSEQ output included only junctional sequences and no quality scores, the filtering could not be the same as the filtering used for full-length reads. To assign V/J genes and CDR3, sequences were annotated using PyIR, a Python wrapper for IgBLAST v1.9, with IMGT germline references. Reads with weak V/J assignments (E-value above 1e-6), missing CDR3, stop codons, out-of-frame junctions, or ambiguous translated residues were removed. A V3J clonotype was defined by an identical inferred V gene, J gene, and CDR3 amino acid sequence. To compute the percentage overlap between repertoires, the number of shared unique clonotypes was divided by the size of the smaller repertoire. Repertoire richness was assessed with RTK rarefaction, the Chao1 estimator, and Recon v2.1 estimates of unobserved clonotypes. OLGA was used to compute generation probabilities for all TCRbeta clonotypes that the gDNA method yielded from several donors. TCRdb carries this immuneACCESS record with in-frame sequences only. Its versions omit some clonotypes, under half of them owing to an unresolved V gene in the studies checked, with the rest unexplained. That table is the source of V, J and clone size, and D and trimming were worked out from the DNA. The sample table holds roughly 320,000 clones, of which around 87% were seen once. The ten largest clones take up about 17% of the sample.

The data are from a study of shared clonotypes between healthy human individuals (dated by TCRdb to 2020 to 2022). Background for the entire study: The cohort comprised a couple of women and a few men aged 18 to 49 years. For each donor, CD4 naive and CD4 memory were each run on three plates, CD8 naive on two plates, and CD8 memory on one plate. Blood TCR repertoires of roughly five healthy adults were deeply sequenced to estimate repertoire size and the extent of clonotype sharing between individuals. Libraries were prepared and TCR repertoires were sequenced by different laboratories using diverse techniques, in order to increase sequencing depth and limit assay-specific biases. Per donor, leukapheresis produced somewhere between about 0.9 and 10 billion PBMCs.

The CDR3 holds 14 amino acids from the cysteine to the phenylalanine. The sequence is cut down to CDR3 DNA, 42 bases in frame from base 1. The junction carries 8 bases between V and J, which are trimmed by 1 base and 7 bases respectively. CDR1 and CDR2, looked up from the germline V gene, are SGHVS and FNYEAQ. Broad study findings and their caveats: Estimated clonotype richness was generally larger for naive than for memory subsets. Pairwise subsampling indicated that sequencing depth was expected to affect the degree of clonotype sharing among donors. The small number of donors limited the genetic and exposure-history diversity represented. Incomplete sequencing was indicated by rarefaction of sorted-subset datasets, despite the large sequencing depth. Sharing across several donors was observed for approximately 4.6% of naive CD4, less than 4% of naive CD8, 2.3% of memory CD4, and about 0.39% of memory CD8 clonotypes. Compared with non-shared clonotypes, the clonotypes found in all four sorted-subset donors had higher generation probabilities. Sampling was restricted to blood, and TCR repertoires in tissues likely differ from the TCR repertoires found in blood.

This TCR was recovered from a man younger than 35 in good health. Recombination linked TRBV7-6 to TRBJ1-6; the D gene identity is not certain. The specimen was memory CD8+ T cells sorted from blood. The cell subset or site label corresponds to: CD45RO+ cells pooled with CCR7-negative TemRA cells. The nucleotide sequence is given as TGTGCCAGCAGCTTAGGCAATGGGAATTCACCCCTCCACTTT. This translates into CASSLGNGNSPLHF. The CDR3 plus the reference TRBV7-6 and TRBJ1-6 genes for the other parts give the full variable domain: GAGVSQSPRYKVTKRGQDVALRCDPISGHVSLYWYRQALGQGPEFLTYFNYEAQQDKSGLPNDRFSAERPEGSISTLTIQRTEQRDSAMYRCASSLGNGNSPLHFGNGTRLTVT.